Following are 29 T cell receptor beta chains from one sample sequenced in a study of OX40 agonist ivuxolimab in advanced cancers. Here immunoSEQ multiplex PCR was the method, and the copy in TCRdb shows in-frame clones only, minus some. The sample holds 95,000 to 150,000 clones, 93% seen once. The sample here was CD4+ or CD8+ T cells sorted from blood, taken in a trial of the OX40 agonist ivuxolimab. The receptors come from an adult with an advanced solid tumor such as melanoma, head and neck, liver or kidney cancer.

The chain carries TRBV29-1 and TRBJ1-5, with D uncertain. V was trimmed by 3 bases and J by 7 bases, leaving 10 bases between them. This CDR3 comprises 12 residues. Per germline, CDR1 SQVTM and CDR2 ANQGSEA. The CDR3 here is CSVEDAGQPQHF. CDR3 DNA: TGCAGCGTTGAGGATGCGGGCCAGCCCCAGCATTTT.

This sequence joins TRBV19 and TRBJ2-7, with D possibly matching TRBD2 (6 bases). V was shortened by 4 bases and J by 1 base, with 14 bases between the two germline ends. Germline CDR1 LNHDA, CDR2 SQIVND (reference sequence). The CDR3 covers 15 residues. In DNA, the CDR3 is TGTGCCAGTAGTAAGGGCTCCGGGACTTCCTACGAGCAGTACTTC. It yields the protein CASSKGSGTSYEQYF.

This rearrangement joins TRBV6-5 to TRBJ1-4; possible D gene TRBD1, 5 bases. V lost 3 bases, J lost 6 bases, and 14 bases lay in between. This CDR3 region has 15 residues. The V gene's germline CDR1 is MNHEY and CDR2 SVGAGI. In DNA form, the CDR3 reads TGTGCCAGCAGTTATGTAGGGAGGGGTGATGAAAAACTGTTTTTT. It translates to CASSYVGRGDEKLFF.

J is TRBJ1-6 and V is TRBV15, with D unresolved. V was trimmed by 1 base and J by 9 bases, leaving 13 bases between them. This CDR3 has 15 residues. From germline, CDR1 is LNHNV and CDR2 YYDKDF (reference sequence). CDR3 nucleotide sequence: TGTGCCACCAGCAGAGGGAGGGAAGGGAGTTCACCCCTCCACTTT. Amino acid sequence: CATSRGREGSSPLHF.

The V and J genes are TRBV6-5 and TRBJ1-6; the match to TRBD1 covers 9 bases. The CDR3 covers 15 residues. The germline CDR1 and CDR2 sequences are MNHEY and SVGAGI. V was clipped by 5 bases and J by 8 bases; unmatched bases: 7. DNA for the CDR3: TGTGCCAGCAGTAGAGACAGGGGGGCCGATTCACCCCTCCACTTT. It encodes CASSRDRGADSPLHF.

This sequence joins TRBV9 and TRBJ1-4; D gene unclear. The CDR3 loop spans 15 amino acids. The V gene lost 2 bases and the J gene lost 0 bases, with 8 bases spanning the gap. Germline V lookup: CDR1 SGDLS, CDR2 YYNGEE. CDR3 coding DNA: TGTGCCAGCAGCGTCCGGGGTTCAACTAATGAAAAACTGTTTTTT. Protein: CASSVRGSTNEKLFF.

This clone was counted a single time. The chain couples TRBV9 to TRBJ1-2; D gene unclear. Trimming pared 6 bases from V and 0 bases from J, leaving 18 bases between. CDR3 length: 16 residues. CDR1 and CDR2 from the germline V gene are SGDLS and YYNGEE. CDR3 bases: TGTGCCAGCACCCCACTGGGGAGTATTTCTAACTATGGCTACACCTTC. Its protein is CASTPLGSISNYGYTF.

This chain joins TRBV5-4 and TRBJ2-2; D not resolved. Germline loops: CDR1 SGHNT, CDR2 YYREEE (reference sequence). The CDR3 totals 14 residues. Between the trimmed V and J ends, which lost 4 bases and 7 bases, there was a span of 14 bases. The CDR3 protein is CASSPRRIDGELFF. CDR3 in DNA: TGTGCCAGCAGCCCTCGAAGGATAGACGGGGAGCTGTTTTTT. The whole variable domain, filled in from reference TRBV5-4 and TRBJ2-2, reads ETGVTQSPTHLIKTRGQQVTLRCSSQSGHNTVSWYQQALGQGPQFIFQYYREEENGRGNFPPRFSGLQFPNYSSELNVNALELDDSALYLCASSPRRIDGELFFGEGSRLTVL.

J is TRBJ2-5 and V is TRBV7-3; D is undetermined. Trimming took 2 bases from V and 2 from J, leaving 6 bases between them. The CDR3 consists of 13 residues. Germline-derived CDR1 and CDR2 are SGHTA and FQGTGA. CDR3 amino acids: CASSLGIQETQYF. The CDR3 DNA reads TGTGCCAGCAGCTTAGGGATTCAAGAGACCCAGTACTTC.

This rearrangement joins TRBV6-5 to TRBJ1-6; 7 bases are shared with TRBD1. Looked up from germline, CDR1 is MNHEY and CDR2 is SVGAGI. The CDR3 has 13 residues. V lost 6 bases to trimming and J lost 10 bases; unmatched junction nucleotides: 6. This CDR3 reads CASRWQGGSPLHF. CDR3 in DNA: TGTGCCAGCAGATGGCAGGGGGGATCACCCCTCCACTTT.

Here the CDR3 DNA reads TGTGCCAGCTCACCACCCGGGACAGGGTACACTGAAGCTTTCTTT. Protein sequence: CASSPPGTGYTEAFF. V gene TRBV18 combines with J gene TRBJ1-1; 9 nucleotides agree with TRBD1. The CDR3 contains 15 residues. The junction had 2 bases not matched to a gene; V was cut back by 0 bases and J by 3 bases. Germline V lookup: CDR1 KGHSH, CDR2 LQKENI.

The chain links TRBV28 to TRBJ1-4, with a weak D call TRBD1 (5 bases). The V gene's germline CDR1 is MDHEN and CDR2 SYDVKM. This CDR3 is 15 amino acids long. V was pared by 2 bases and J by 8 bases, with 15 bases between. CDR3 sequence (DNA): TGTGCCAGCAGTTTACTAATGGGGCGTAACGAAAAACTGTTTTTT. Amino acid sequence: CASSLLMGRNEKLFF.

The CDR3 DNA reads TGTGCCAGCAGTAGTCAGAGGAACACTGAAGCTTTCTTT. It translates to CASSSQRNTEAFF. The chain recombines TRBV6-5 with TRBJ1-1, with D unresolved. The CDR3 runs 13 residues. The germline V gene encodes CDR1 MNHEY and CDR2 SVGAGI. Deletions cut 5 bases from V and 1 base from J, with 8 bases between.

The chain carries TRBV7-9 and TRBJ1-1; D might be TRBD1 (6 bases). V was clipped by 5 bases and J by 11 bases, with 15 bases between them. The CDR3 consists of 12 residues. CDR1 is SEHNR, CDR2 FQNEAQ, per germline (reference sequence). DNA for the CDR3: TGTGCCAGCAGCCTAGAAGGGGGATTGGCTTTCTTT. This sequence encodes CASSLEGGLAFF.

CDR3 sequence: CASSKGLAGETQYF. The CDR3 DNA follows: TGTGCCAGCAGCAAAGGACTAGCGGGGGAGACCCAGTACTTC. J is TRBJ2-5 and V is TRBV5-4, with TRBD2 matching over 12 bases. CDR3 length equals 14 residues. CDR1 SGHNT and CDR2 YYREEE come from the germline V gene (reference sequence). V shed 4 bases, J shed 5 bases, and the junction held 3 bases outside the gene matches.

This clone was seen a few times. The chain recombines TRBV4-1 with TRBJ1-1; D remains unclear. Germline assignment: CDR1 MGHRA and CDR2 YSYEKL. This CDR3 has 14 amino acids. V was pared by 4 bases and J by 3 bases, with 12 bases between. For the CDR3, the DNA is TGCGCCAGCAGCCGGCTTCCCGGGGACACTGAAGCTTTCTTT. Amino acids: CASSRLPGDTEAFF.

The V call is TRBV5-4, the J call TRBJ2-3, with a weak D call TRBD2 (7 bases). Trimming removed 3 bases from V and 1 base from J, with 15 bases in between. This CDR3 is 16 amino acids long. Germline V gives CDR1 SGHNT, CDR2 YYREEE (reference sequence). The CDR3 DNA sequence: TGTGCCAGCAGCTCCCAAGGGGGGGCTCGCACAGATACGCAGTATTTT. Encoded protein: CASSSQGGARTDTQYF.

The rearrangement links TRBV6-1 to TRBJ1-5; D might be TRBD1 (5 bases). V was pared by 1 base and J by 5 bases, with 9 bases between. Germline V lookup: CDR1 MNHNS, CDR2 SASEGT. The CDR3 length is 14 residues. This chain's CDR3 is CASSEVWGDQPQHF. CDR3 in DNA: TGTGCCAGCAGTGAAGTCTGGGGGGATCAGCCCCAGCATTTT.

The V and J genes are TRBV19 and TRBJ1-2; D may be TRBD1 (5 bases). The V end lost 7 bases, the J end lost 4 bases, and 19 bases lay between the germline ends. Germline CDR1 and CDR2: LNHDA and SQIVND (reference sequence). The CDR3 spans 15 residues. This CDR3 reads CASNPTGTLLYGYTF. For the CDR3, the DNA is TGTGCCAGTAATCCGACCGGGACCCTTCTCTATGGCTACACCTTC.

The chain uses TRBV4-1 and TRBJ2-7; D is perhaps TRBD1 or TRBD2 (6 bases each). This CDR3 has 15 amino acids. Germline CDR1 MGHRA, CDR2 YSYEKL. V gave up 4 bases and J gave up 7 bases, with 20 bases separating them. CDR3 in amino acids: CASSREGGFGPEQYF. The CDR3 bases are TGCGCCAGCAGCCGAGAAGGGGGGTTCGGGCCTGAGCAGTACTTC.

CDR3 DNA sequence: TGTGCCAGCAGCCCGAGGGCCTACGAGCAGTACTTC. Its translation: CASSPRAYEQYF. The rearrangement uses TRBV5-8 and TRBJ2-7; TRBD2 is a possible D gene (5 bases). Trimming pared 4 bases from V and 2 bases from J, leaving 7 bases between. The CDR3 covers 12 residues. Per germline, CDR1 SGHTS and CDR2 YDEGEE.

This clone was counted a few times. V usage is TRBV6-1 and J usage is TRBJ1-1; TRBD1 is a possible D gene (5 bases). CDR3 length: 15 amino acids. Trimming pared 4 bases from V and 1 base from J, leaving 13 bases between. Per germline, CDR1 MNHNS and CDR2 SASEGT. The CDR3 spells CASSVAGAQNTEAFF. In DNA form, the CDR3 reads TGTGCCAGCAGTGTTGCCGGGGCTCAGAACACTGAAGCTTTCTTT.

This chain joins TRBV6-4 and TRBJ2-3; 10 positions agree with TRBD1. CDR3 length equals 15 residues. Germline CDR1 reads MRHNA; CDR2 reads SNTAGT. Germline trimming cut 4 bases from V and 0 bases from J; bases unmatched to any gene: 1. This CDR3 is CASSAGQGSTDTQYF. The CDR3 DNA sequence: TGTGCCAGCAGTGCGGGACAGGGGAGCACAGATACGCAGTATTTT.

The CDR3 nucleotides read TGTGCCAGCAGTTTGTGGGGGGGGCCCAATGAGCAGTTCTTC. It translates to CASSLWGGPNEQFF. The V and J genes are TRBV28 and TRBJ2-1; possible D gene TRBD2, 7 bases. This CDR3 is 14 amino acids long. With 3 bases removed from V and 6 bases from J, the gap between germline ends came to 12 bases. Per the germline V gene, CDR1 is MDHEN and CDR2 is SYDVKM.

This clone appeared a few times. This chain links TRBV7-9 with TRBJ2-5, with a tentative D call TRBD2 (6 bases). CDR1 is SEHNR, CDR2 FQNEAQ, per germline (reference sequence). The CDR3 runs 13 residues. Trimming shortened V by 7 bases and J by 5 bases, and 14 bases separated the two germline ends. CDR3 DNA: TGTGCCAGCAACTCGGCGGGGTCCGAGACCCAGTACTTC. Protein: CASNSAGSETQYF.

The chain carries TRBV7-8 and TRBJ2-1; 9 nucleotides line up with TRBD2. Germline loops: CDR1 SGHVS, CDR2 FQNEAQ. Trimming cost V 3 bases and J 10 bases; bases outside gene matches: 10. This CDR3 spans 15 amino acids. CDR3 protein: CASSFVSGSAWEQFF. CDR3 DNA sequence: TGTGCCAGCAGCTTCGTTAGCGGGAGTGCCTGGGAGCAGTTCTTC.

The J gene is TRBJ1-1, the V gene TRBV7-2; unclear D gene. The CDR3 sequence is 16 residues long. Per germline, CDR1 SGHTA and CDR2 FQGNSA. Between the trimmed V and J ends, which lost 0 bases and 0 bases, there was a span of 11 bases. CDR3 loop: CASSLAWGLVNTEAFF. CDR3 coding DNA: TGTGCCAGCAGCTTAGCGTGGGGTCTAGTGAACACTGAAGCTTTCTTT.

The chain employs TRBV5-6 and TRBJ1-3, with a tentative D call TRBD1 (6 bases). Germline CDR1 SGHDT, CDR2 YYEEEE. V gave up 4 bases and J gave up 3 bases, with 23 bases separating them. This CDR3 is built from 18 residues. The CDR3 DNA is TGTGCCAGCAGCCCATGGGCGCGGGGGCAAGGAAATGGAAACACCATATATTTT. Translating it yields CASSPWARGQGNGNTIYF. Full variable domain (remainder filled in from reference TRBV5-6 and TRBJ1-3): DAGVTQSPTHLIKTRGQQVTLRCSPKSGHDTVSWYQQALGQGPQFIFQYYEEEERQRGNFPDRFSGHQFPNYSSELNVNALLLGDSALYLCASSPWARGQGNGNTIYFGEGSWLTVV.

The chain employs TRBV5-1 and TRBJ1-6; D unresolved. The length of the CDR3 is 13 residues. Germline V gene data show CDR1 as SGHRS and CDR2 as YFSETQ. The V gene lost 0 bases and the J gene lost 7 bases, with 5 bases spanning the gap. CDR3 loop: CASSLGLNSPLHF. CDR3 in DNA: TGCGCCAGCAGCTTGGGGCTAAATTCACCCCTCCACTTT.